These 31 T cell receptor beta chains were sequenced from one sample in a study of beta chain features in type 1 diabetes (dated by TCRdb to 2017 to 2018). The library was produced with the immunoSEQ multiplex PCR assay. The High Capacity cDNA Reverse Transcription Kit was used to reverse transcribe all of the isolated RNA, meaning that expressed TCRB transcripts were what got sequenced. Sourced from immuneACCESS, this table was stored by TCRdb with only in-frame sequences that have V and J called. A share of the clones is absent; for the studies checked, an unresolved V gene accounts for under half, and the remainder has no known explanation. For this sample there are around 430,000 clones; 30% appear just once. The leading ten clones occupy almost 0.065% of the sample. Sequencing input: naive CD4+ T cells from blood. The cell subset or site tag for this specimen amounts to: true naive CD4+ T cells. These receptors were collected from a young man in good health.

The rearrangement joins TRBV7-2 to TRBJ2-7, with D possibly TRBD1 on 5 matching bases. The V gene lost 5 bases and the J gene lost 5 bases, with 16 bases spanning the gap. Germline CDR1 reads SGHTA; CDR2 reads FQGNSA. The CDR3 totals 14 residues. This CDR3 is CASSTYPGSHEQYF. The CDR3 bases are TGTGCCAGCAGCACGTACCCAGGGTCCCACGAGCAGTACTTC. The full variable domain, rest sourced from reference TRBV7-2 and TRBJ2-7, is GAGVSQSPSNKVTEKGKDVELRCDPISGHTALYWYRQSLGQGLEFLIYFQGNSAPDKSGLPSDRFSAERTGGSVSTLTIQRTQQEDSAVYLCASSTYPGSHEQYFGPGTRLTVT.

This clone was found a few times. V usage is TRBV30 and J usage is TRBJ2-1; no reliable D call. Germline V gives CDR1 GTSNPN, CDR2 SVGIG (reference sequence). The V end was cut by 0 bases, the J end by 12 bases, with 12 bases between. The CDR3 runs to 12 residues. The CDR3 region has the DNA TGTGCCTGGAGTGTAAAACACCTCAGGCAGTTCTTC. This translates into CAWSVKHLRQFF.

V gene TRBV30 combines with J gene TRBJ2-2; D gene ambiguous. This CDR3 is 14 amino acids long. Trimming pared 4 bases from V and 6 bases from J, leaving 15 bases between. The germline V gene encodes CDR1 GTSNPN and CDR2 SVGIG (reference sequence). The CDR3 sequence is CAWTFRGMPGELFF. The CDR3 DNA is TGTGCCTGGACTTTCCGTGGGATGCCCGGGGAGCTGTTTTTT.

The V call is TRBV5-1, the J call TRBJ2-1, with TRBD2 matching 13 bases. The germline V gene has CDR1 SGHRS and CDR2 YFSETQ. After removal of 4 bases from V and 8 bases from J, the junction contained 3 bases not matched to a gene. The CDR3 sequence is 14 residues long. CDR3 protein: CASSGLAGVDEQFF. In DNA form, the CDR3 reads TGCGCCAGCAGCGGACTAGCGGGAGTCGATGAGCAGTTCTTC.

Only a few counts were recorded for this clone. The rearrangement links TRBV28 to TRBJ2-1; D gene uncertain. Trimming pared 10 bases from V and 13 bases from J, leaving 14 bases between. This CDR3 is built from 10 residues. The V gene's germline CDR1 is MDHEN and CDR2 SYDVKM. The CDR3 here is CATAGINQFF. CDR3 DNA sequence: TGTGCCACCGCCGGCATTAACCAGTTCTTC. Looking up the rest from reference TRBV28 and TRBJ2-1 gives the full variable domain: DVKVTQSSRYLVKRTGEKVFLECVQDMDHENMFWYRQDPGLGLRLIYFSYDVKMKEKGDIPEGYSVSREKKERFSLILESASTNQTSMYLCATAGINQFFGPGTRLTVL.

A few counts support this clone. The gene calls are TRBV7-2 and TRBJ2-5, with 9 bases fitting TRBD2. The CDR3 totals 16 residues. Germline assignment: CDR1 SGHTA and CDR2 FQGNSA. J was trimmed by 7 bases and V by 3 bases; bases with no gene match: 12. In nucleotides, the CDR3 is TGTGCCAGCAGCTTCCTGCGTCTAGCGGGGACCGGGACCCAGTACTTC. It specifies CASSFLRLAGTGTQYF.

This chain's CDR3 is CASSYSSDRPYNEQFF. The CDR3 DNA follows: TGTGCCAGCAGTTACTCCTCGGACAGACCATACAATGAGCAGTTCTTC. V and J are TRBV6-5 and TRBJ2-1, with D tentatively TRBD1 (6 bases). Germline V gene data show CDR1 as MNHEY and CDR2 as SVGAGI. The CDR3 spans 16 residues. Trimming shortened V by 0 bases and J by 4 bases, and 13 bases separated the two germline ends.

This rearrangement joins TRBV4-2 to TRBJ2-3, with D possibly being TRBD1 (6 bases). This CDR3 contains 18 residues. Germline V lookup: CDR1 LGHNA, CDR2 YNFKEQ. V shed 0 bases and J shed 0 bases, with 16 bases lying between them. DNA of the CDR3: TGTGCCAGCAGCCAAGACCCGTTCCGGACAGTCAGCACAGATACGCAGTATTTT. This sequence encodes CASSQDPFRTVSTDTQYF.

The CDR3 nucleotides are TGTGCCAGCAGCTTAGCGGCTGTGGGTTTAGAGACCCAGTACTTC. The encoded protein is CASSLAAVGLETQYF. V gene TRBV5-4 combines with J gene TRBJ2-5, with a possible D match to TRBD2 (5 bases). Germline CDR1 is SGHNT and CDR2 is YYREEE (reference sequence). This CDR3 spans 15 amino acids. V was clipped by 2 bases and J by 4 bases, with 15 bases between them.

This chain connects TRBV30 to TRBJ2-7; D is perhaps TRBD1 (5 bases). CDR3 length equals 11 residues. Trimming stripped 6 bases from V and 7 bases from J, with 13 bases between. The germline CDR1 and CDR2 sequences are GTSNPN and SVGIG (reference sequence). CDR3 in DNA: TGTGCCTGCGCCCGTCCAGGGGAGCAGTACTTC. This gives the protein CACARPGEQYF.

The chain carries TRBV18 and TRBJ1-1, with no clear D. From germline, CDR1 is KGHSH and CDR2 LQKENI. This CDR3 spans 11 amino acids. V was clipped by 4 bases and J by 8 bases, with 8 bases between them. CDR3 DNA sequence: TGTGCCAGCTCACGGGCAGGAGAAGCTTTCTTT. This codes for CASSRAGEAFF.

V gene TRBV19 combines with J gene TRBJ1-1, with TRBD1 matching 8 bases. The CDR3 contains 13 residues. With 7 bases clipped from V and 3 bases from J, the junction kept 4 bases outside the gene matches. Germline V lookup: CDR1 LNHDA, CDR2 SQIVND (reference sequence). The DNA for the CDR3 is TGTGCCAGTAAGGGACAGGATGACACTGAAGCTTTCTTT. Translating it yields CASKGQDDTEAFF.

The CDR3 DNA sequence: TGTGCCAGCAGCCCTCGGACAGGATATGGCTACACCTTC. Translating it yields CASSPRTGYGYTF. This sequence joins TRBV7-2 and TRBJ1-2, with 7 bases that match TRBD1. V trimming: 5 bases; J trimming: 5 bases; junction bases outside the gene matches: 5. The CDR3 loop spans 13 amino acids. Germline CDR1 and CDR2: SGHTA and FQGNSA.

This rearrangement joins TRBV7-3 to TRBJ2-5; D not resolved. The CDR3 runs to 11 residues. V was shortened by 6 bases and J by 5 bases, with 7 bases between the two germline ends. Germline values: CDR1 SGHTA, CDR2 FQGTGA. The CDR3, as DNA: TGTGCCAGCAGGTCCGTGGAGACCCAGTACTTC. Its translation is CASRSVETQYF.

The CDR3 sequence is CAWSEGGYTEAFF. DNA of the CDR3: TGTGCCTGGAGTGAAGGGGGCTACACTGAAGCTTTCTTT. The chain employs TRBV30 and TRBJ1-1; 7 bases are a match to TRBD1. From germline, CDR1 is GTSNPN and CDR2 SVGIG (reference sequence). V dropped 1 base and J dropped 3; count of bases not matched to a gene: 2. CDR3 length: 13 amino acids.

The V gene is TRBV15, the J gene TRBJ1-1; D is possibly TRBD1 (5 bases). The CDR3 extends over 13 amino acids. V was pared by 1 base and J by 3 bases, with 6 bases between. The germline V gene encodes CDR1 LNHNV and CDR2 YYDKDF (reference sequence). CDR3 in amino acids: CATSRARDTEAFF. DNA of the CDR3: TGTGCCACCAGCAGAGCCAGGGACACTGAAGCTTTCTTT.

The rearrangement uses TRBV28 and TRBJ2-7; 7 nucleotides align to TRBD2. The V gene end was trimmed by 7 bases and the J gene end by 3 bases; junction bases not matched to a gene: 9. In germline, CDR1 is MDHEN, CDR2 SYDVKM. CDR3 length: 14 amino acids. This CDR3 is CASTTPGGFYEQYF. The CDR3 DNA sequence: TGTGCCAGCACCACCCCCGGGGGGTTCTACGAGCAGTACTTC.

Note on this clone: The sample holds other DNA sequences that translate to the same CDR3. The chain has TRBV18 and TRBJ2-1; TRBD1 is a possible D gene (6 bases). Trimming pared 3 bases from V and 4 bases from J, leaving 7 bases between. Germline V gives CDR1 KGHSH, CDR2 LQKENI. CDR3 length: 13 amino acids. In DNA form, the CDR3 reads TGTGCCAGCTCACCTGACAGGTACAATGAGCAGTTCTTC. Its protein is CASSPDRYNEQFF. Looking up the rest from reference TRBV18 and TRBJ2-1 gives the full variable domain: NAGVMQNPRHLVRRRGQEARLRCSPMKGHSHVYWYRQLPEEGLKFMVYLQKENIIDESGMPKERFSAEFPKEGPSILRIQQVVRGDSAAYFCASSPDRYNEQFFGPGTRLTVL.

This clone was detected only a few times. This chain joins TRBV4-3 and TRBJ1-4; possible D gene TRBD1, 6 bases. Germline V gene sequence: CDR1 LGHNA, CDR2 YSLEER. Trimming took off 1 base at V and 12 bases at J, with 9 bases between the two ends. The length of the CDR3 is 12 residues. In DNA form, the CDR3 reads TGCGCCAGCAGCCAAGGCAGGGGCGAACTGTTTTTT. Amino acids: CASSQGRGELFF.

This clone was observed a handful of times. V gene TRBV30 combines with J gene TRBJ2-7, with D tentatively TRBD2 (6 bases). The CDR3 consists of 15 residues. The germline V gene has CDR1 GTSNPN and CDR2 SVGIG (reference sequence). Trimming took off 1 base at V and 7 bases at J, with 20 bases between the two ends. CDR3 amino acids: CAWSERPGGAGEQYF. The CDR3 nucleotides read TGTGCCTGGAGTGAAAGGCCCGGCGGGGCGGGGGAGCAGTACTTC.

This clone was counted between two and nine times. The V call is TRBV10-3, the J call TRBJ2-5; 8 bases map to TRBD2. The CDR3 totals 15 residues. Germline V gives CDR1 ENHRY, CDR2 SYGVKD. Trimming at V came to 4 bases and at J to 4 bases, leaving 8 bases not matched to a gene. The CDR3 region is CAISGAGAIGETQYF. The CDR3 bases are TGTGCCATCAGTGGAGCGGGAGCGATAGGAGAGACCCAGTACTTC.

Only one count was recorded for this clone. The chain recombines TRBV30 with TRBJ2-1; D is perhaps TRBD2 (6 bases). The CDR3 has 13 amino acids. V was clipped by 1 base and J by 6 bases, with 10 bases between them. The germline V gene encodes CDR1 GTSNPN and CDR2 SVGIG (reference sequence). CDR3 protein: CAWSGRGPNEQFF. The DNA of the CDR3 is TGTGCCTGGAGTGGGCGGGGACCCAATGAGCAGTTCTTC.

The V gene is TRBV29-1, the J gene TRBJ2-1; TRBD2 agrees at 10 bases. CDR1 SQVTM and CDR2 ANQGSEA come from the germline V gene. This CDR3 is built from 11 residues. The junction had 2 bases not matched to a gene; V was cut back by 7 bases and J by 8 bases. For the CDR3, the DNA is TGCAGCGCTAGCGGGAGCTATGAGCAGTTCTTC. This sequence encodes CSASGSYEQFF.

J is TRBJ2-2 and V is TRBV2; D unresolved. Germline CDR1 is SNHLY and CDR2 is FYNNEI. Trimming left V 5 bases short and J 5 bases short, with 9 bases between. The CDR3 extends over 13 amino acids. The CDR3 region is CASSLEQTGELFF. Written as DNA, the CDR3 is TGTGCCAGCAGTCTGGAACAAACCGGGGAGCTGTTTTTT.

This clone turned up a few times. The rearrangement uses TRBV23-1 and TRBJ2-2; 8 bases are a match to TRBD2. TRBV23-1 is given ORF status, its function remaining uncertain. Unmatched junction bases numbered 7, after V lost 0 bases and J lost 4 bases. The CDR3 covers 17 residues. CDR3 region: CASSQSSREGPTGELFF. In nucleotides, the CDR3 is TGCGCCAGCAGTCAATCGTCCCGGGAGGGCCCCACCGGGGAGCTGTTTTTT.

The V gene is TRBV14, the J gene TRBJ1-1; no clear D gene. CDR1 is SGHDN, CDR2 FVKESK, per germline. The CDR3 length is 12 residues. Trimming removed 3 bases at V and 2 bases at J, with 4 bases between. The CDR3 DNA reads TGTGCCAGCAGCCATGTTAACACTGAAGCTTTCTTT. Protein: CASSHVNTEAFF. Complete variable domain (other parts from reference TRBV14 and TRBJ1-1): EAGVTQFPSHSVIEKGQTVTLRCDPISGHDNLYWYRRVMGKEIKFLLHFVKESKQDESGMPNNRFLAERTGGTYSTLKVQPAELEDSGVYFCASSHVNTEAFFGQGTRLTVV.

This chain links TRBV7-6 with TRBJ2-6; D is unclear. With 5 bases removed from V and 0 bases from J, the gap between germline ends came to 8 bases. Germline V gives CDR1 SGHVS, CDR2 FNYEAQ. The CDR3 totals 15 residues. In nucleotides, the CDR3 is TGTGCCAGCAGCCGCGGTCACTCTGGGGCCAACGTCCTGACTTTC. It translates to CASSRGHSGANVLTF.

CDR3 bases: TGTGCCACCAGCAGAGATCGTGCGGGAACGGGAGAGACCCAGTACTTC. It codes for CATSRDRAGTGETQYF. V is TRBV15 and J is TRBJ2-5; tentatively, D is TRBD2 (6 bases). V lost 0 bases and J 4 bases, leaving 15 bases between the germline ends. The CDR3 is 16 residues long. Germline loops: CDR1 LNHNV, CDR2 YYDKDF (reference sequence).

This CDR3 reads CASSLLAGNYNEQFF. The CDR3 DNA reads TGTGCCAGCAGCCTACTAGCGGGCAACTACAATGAGCAGTTCTTC. This sequence joins TRBV9 and TRBJ2-1; 9 nucleotides line up with TRBD2. The V segment lost 4 bases and the J segment 3 bases; nucleotides outside the gene matches: 5. The V gene's germline CDR1 is SGDLS and CDR2 YYNGEE. The CDR3 loop spans 15 amino acids.

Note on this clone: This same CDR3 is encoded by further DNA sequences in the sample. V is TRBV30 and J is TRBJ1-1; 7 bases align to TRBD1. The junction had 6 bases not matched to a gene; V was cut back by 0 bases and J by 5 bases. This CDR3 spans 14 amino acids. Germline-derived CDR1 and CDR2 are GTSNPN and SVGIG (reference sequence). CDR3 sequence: CAWSVLQGGTEAFF. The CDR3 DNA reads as TGTGCCTGGAGTGTACTCCAGGGGGGAACTGAAGCTTTCTTT.

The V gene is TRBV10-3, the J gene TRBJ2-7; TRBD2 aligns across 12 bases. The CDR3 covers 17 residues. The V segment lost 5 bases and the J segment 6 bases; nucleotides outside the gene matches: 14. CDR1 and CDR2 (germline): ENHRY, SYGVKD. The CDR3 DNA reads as TGTGCCATCAGTCTAAAGCGGCTAGCGGGAGGGCCAAGCGAGCAGTACTTC. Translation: CAISLKRLAGGPSEQYF.